Following are 13 T cell receptor beta chains from one sample sequenced in a study of blood T cell repertoires in COVID-19. Some clones are missing from TCRdb's copy, which holds only in-frame ones; the method was immunoSEQ multiplex PCR. The data contain 8,400 or so clones, about nine tenths of them singletons. Sequenced sample: peripheral blood. The source is a woman aged 50 to 60 with active COVID-19.

The CDR3 DNA follows: TGTGCCAGCAGCGGGGGCCCTACTGCTTACAATGAGCAGTTCTTC. Its translation is CASSGGPTAYNEQFF. J is TRBJ2-1 and V is TRBV5-5, with TRBD1 as a possible D gene (6 bases). Germline V CDR1 and CDR2: SGHKS, YYEKEE (reference sequence). The CDR3 is made up of 15 amino acids. Between the trimmed V and J ends, which lost 4 bases and 4 bases, there was a span of 15 bases.

The chain couples TRBV4-1 to TRBJ1-4; D is unclear. The germline V gene encodes CDR1 MGHRA and CDR2 YSYEKL. Trimming removed 5 bases at V and 0 bases at J, with 10 bases between. The CDR3 runs to 15 residues. In DNA, the CDR3 is TGCGCCAGCAGCGAAGGACTCACAACTAATGAAAAACTGTTTTTT. It yields the protein CASSEGLTTNEKLFF.

The gene calls are TRBV13 and TRBJ1-5; D is possibly TRBD1 (6 bases). V was pared by 2 bases and J by 4 bases, with 9 bases between. Looked up from germline, CDR1 is PRHDT and CDR2 is FYEKMQ (reference sequence). The CDR3 has 14 residues. CDR3 in DNA: TGTGCCAGCAGCTTAAGTAGGGGGAATCAGCCCCAGCATTTT. This encodes CASSLSRGNQPQHF. Using reference TRBV13 and TRBJ1-5 for the parts outside the CDR3, the full variable domain is AAGVIQSPRHLIKEKRETATLKCYPIPRHDTVYWYQQGPGQDPQFLISFYEKMQSDKGSIPDRFSAQQFSDYHSELNMSSLELGDSALYFCASSLSRGNQPQHFGDGTRLSIL.

V gene TRBV6-1 combines with J gene TRBJ1-5; D gene unclear. Germline V gives CDR1 MNHNS, CDR2 SASEGT. The CDR3 is 15 residues long. V was shortened by 3 bases and J by 1 base, with 10 bases between the two germline ends. DNA of the CDR3: TGTGCCAGCAGTGAGTACAACCTGAGCAATCAGCCCCAGCATTTT. Its protein is CASSEYNLSNQPQHF.

V is TRBV30 and J is TRBJ1-2; tentative D call: TRBD1 (5 bases). CDR1 and CDR2 (germline): GTSNPN, SVGIG (reference sequence). The V and J ends lost 0 bases and 7 bases respectively, with 12 bases between them. The CDR3 runs to 13 residues. CDR3 nucleotide sequence: TGTGCCTGGAGTGTAGGGGCAGGCCCTGGCTACACCTTC. This translates into CAWSVGAGPGYTF.

The chain carries TRBV6-2 or TRBV6-3 and TRBJ2-7; 8 nucleotides match TRBD1. Trimming at V came to 4 bases and at J to 7 bases, leaving 6 bases not matched to a gene. The length of the CDR3 is 13 residues. CDR1 is MNHEY, CDR2 SVGEGT, per germline. The CDR3 loop reads CASSWQGAEEQYF. CDR3 sequence (DNA): TGTGCCAGCAGTTGGCAGGGGGCTGAAGAGCAGTACTTC.

The chain uses TRBV5-1 and TRBJ1-1; D gene uncertain. There are 14 residues in the CDR3. CDR1 and CDR2 (germline): SGHRS, YFSETQ. Trimming cost V 2 bases and J 1 base, with 9 bases left between them. CDR3 DNA: TGCGCCAGCAGCTTTTGGTCAGGGAACACTGAAGCTTTCTTT. It translates to CASSFWSGNTEAFF.

The chain uses TRBV5-6 and TRBJ1-3; 7 bases fit TRBD1. Germline CDR1 and CDR2: SGHDT and YYEEEE. V lost 6 bases, J lost 3 bases, and 6 bases stayed unmatched. The CDR3 length is 14 residues. The CDR3 region has the DNA TGTGCCAGCACGAGACAGGGCGTTGGAAACACCATATATTTT. Amino acid sequence: CASTRQGVGNTIYF.

The V call is TRBV18, the J call TRBJ1-1; perhaps TRBD1 as D (5 bases). Trimming pared 4 bases from V and 1 base from J, leaving 10 bases between. This CDR3 region has 14 residues. Germline V gene data show CDR1 as KGHSH and CDR2 as LQKENI. DNA of the CDR3: TGTGCCAGCTCACGGGAGGGGCGGAACACTGAAGCTTTCTTT. Amino acids: CASSREGRNTEAFF.

This chain uses TRBV3-1 (or the pseudogene TRBV3-2) with TRBJ2-5; D is perhaps TRBD2 (7 bases). The CDR3 loop spans 16 amino acids. The V end was cut by 1 base, the J end by 5 bases, with 17 bases between. Per the germline V gene, CDR1 is LGHDT and CDR2 is YNNKEL (reference sequence). CDR3 coding DNA: TGTGCCAGCAGCCAAGGAGGAGGGGGGGCTGGGGAGACCCAGTACTTC. Its translation: CASSQGGGGAGETQYF.

The rearrangement joins TRBV19 to TRBJ1-4; D is perhaps TRBD1 (5 bases). CDR1 and CDR2 (germline): LNHDA, SQIVND (reference sequence). This CDR3 contains 15 residues. Trimming stripped 5 bases from V and 8 bases from J, with 18 bases between. The CDR3 DNA sequence: TGTGCCAGTAGTCCATCGACAGCTTCTGGCGAAAAACTGTTTTTT. It specifies CASSPSTASGEKLFF.

The gene calls are TRBV6-5 and TRBJ2-1, with D unclear. The CDR3 totals 11 residues. Germline V gene data show CDR1 as MNHEY and CDR2 as SVGAGI. V was shortened by 8 bases and J by 7 bases, with 9 bases between the two germline ends. In DNA form, the CDR3 reads TGTGCCAGCGCCACGCGGAATGAGCAGTTCTTC. Protein sequence: CASATRNEQFF.

Of note for this clone: A read error may account for a junction end that differs from germline. V gene TRBV5-5 combines with J gene TRBJ1-1, with a possible D match to TRBD1 (5 bases). Per the germline V gene, CDR1 is SGHKS and CDR2 is YYEKEE (reference sequence). The CDR3 contains 17 residues. The CDR3 DNA reads TGTGCCCGCAGCTTGGGGCCGGAGACGGGGGGGAGCACTGAAGCTTTCTTT. Residues: CARSLGPETGGSTEAFF.